The 4 T cell receptor beta chains below come from one sample, sequenced in a study of response to subunit inactivated influenza vaccine. TCRdb independently ran MiXCR on the RT-PCR reads; one entry per CDR3 protein. The table has about 310,000 distinct CDR3 sequences, just over 20% seen once; the top ten hold roughly a tenth. The material was PBMCs from blood, obtained less than 22 months after vaccination. The origin of the receptors is a man aged 50-75 years who received an inactivated influenza vaccine.

The chain employs TRBV5-5 and TRBJ1-2; D remains ambiguous. The CDR3 is 12 amino acids. The germline gives CDR1 SGHKS, CDR2 YYEKEE (reference sequence). Trimming stripped 6 bases from V and 4 bases from J, with 10 bases between. The CDR3 region is CASTQRGYGYTF. CDR3 sequence (DNA): TGTGCCAGCACCCAACGGGGCTATGGCTACACCTTC.

This clonotype was detected a few times. This chain links TRBV19 with TRBJ1-1; D gene unclear. The V gene's germline CDR1 is LNHDA and CDR2 SQIVND (reference sequence). The CDR3 has 12 residues. The ends were cut back, 9 bases at V and 1 base at J, with 9 bases in the middle. CDR3: CASQEGNTEAFF. In nucleotides, the CDR3 is TGTGCCAGCCAAGAGGGGAACACTGAAGCTTTCTTT.

The rearrangement uses TRBV2 and TRBJ1-2; D is unclear. CDR1 is SNHLY, CDR2 FYNNEI, per germline. The CDR3 runs 16 residues. V was trimmed by 2 bases and J by 2 bases, leaving 15 bases between them. Here the CDR3 DNA reads TGTGCCAGCAGTGAAATTACCCCAACTTCAAACTATGGCTACACCTTC. Translation gives CASSEITPTSNYGYTF.

This clonotype was counted ten times or more. The chain joins TRBV29-1 to TRBJ1-5; D is unclear. Trimming shortened V by 6 bases and J by 1 base, and 10 bases separated the two germline ends. The CDR3 has 13 amino acids. CDR1 SQVTM and CDR2 ANQGSEA come from the germline V gene. The CDR3 nucleotides are TGCAGCGTACAACTGGGAAGCAATCAGCCCCAGCATTTT. Translation: CSVQLGSNQPQHF.